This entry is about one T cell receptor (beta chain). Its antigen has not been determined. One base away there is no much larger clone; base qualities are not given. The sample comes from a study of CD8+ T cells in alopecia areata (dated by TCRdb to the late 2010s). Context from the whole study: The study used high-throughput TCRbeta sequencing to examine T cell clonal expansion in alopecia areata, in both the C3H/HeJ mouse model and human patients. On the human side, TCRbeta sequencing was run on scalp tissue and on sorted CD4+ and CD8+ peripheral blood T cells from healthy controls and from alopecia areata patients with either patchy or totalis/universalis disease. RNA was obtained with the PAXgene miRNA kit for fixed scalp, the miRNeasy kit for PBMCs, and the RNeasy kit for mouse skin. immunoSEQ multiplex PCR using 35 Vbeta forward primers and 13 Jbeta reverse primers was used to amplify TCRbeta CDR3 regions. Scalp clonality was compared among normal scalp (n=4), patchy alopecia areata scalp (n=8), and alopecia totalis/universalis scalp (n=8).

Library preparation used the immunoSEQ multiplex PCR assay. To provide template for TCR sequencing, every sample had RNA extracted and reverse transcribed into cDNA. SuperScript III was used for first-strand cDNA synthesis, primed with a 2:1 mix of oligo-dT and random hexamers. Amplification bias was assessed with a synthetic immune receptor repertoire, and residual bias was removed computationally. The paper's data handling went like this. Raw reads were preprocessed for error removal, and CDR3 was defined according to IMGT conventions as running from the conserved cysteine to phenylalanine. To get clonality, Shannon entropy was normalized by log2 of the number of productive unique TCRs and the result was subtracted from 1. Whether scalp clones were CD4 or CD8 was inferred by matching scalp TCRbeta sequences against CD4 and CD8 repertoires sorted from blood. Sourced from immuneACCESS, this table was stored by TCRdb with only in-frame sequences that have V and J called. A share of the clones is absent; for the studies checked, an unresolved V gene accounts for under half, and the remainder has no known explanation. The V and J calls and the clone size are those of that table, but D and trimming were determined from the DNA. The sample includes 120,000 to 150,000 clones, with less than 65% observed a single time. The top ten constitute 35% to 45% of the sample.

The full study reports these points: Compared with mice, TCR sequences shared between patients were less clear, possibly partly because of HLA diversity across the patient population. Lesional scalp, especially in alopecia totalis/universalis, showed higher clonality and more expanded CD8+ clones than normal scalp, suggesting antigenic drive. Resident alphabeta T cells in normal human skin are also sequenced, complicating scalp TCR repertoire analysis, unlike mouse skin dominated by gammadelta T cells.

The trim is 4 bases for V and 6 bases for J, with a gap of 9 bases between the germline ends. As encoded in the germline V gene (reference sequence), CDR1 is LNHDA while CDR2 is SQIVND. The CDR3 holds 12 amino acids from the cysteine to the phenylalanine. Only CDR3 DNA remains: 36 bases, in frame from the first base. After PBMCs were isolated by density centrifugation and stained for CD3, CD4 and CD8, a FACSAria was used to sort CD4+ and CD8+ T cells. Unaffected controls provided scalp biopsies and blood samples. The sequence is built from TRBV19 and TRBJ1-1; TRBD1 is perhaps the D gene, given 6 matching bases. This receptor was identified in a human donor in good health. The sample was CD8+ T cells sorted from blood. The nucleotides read TGTGCCAGTAGTACCAGGGGCGCTGAAGCTTTCTTT. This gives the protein CASSTRGAEAFF.